A selection of T cell receptor beta chains follows, all from one sample in a study of PD-L1 blockade in urothelial cancer. Here immunoSEQ multiplex PCR was the method, and the copy in TCRdb shows in-frame clones only, minus some. The sample holds around 100,000 clones, about 85% seen once. The sequencing here drew on PBMCs, taken around atezolizumab (anti-PD-L1) treatment. The source of these receptors is a man aged 45 to 65 with urothelial cancer. Each CDR3 is given with its conserved first and last residue. The D gene is left open where the match is weak. Not all rows give a size; the values are once, few, many and, for expanded clones, a class.

CDR3 | DNA | D | J | size | V
CASSQDSASTNEKLFF | TGTGCCAGCAGCCAGGACAGCGCATCAACTAATGAAAAACTGTTTTTT | NA | TRBJ1-4 | NA | TRBV28
CASSQVFGSGEKLFF | TGTGCCAGCAGCCAAGTCTTCGGGTCTGGAGAAAAACTGTTTTTT | NA | TRBJ1-4 | NA | TRBV14
CASSSQGRGNSPLHF | TGTGCCAGCAGCTCACAGGGCAGGGGGAATTCACCCCTCCACTTT | TRBD1 | TRBJ1-6 | few | TRBV11-2
CASSLWGRDLGAFF | TGTGCCAGCAGTTTATGGGGCAGGGATCTCGGAGCTTTCTTT | NA | TRBJ1-1 | once | TRBV28
CASRKGTKGGRWEKLFF | TGTGCCAGCAGGAAAGGGACAAAAGGGGGCAGATGGGAAAAACTGTTTTTT | TRBD1 | TRBJ1-4 | NA | TRBV28
CASRVGQPMNTEAFF | TGTGCCAGCAGGGTTGGACAGCCTATGAACACTGAAGCTTTCTTT | NA | TRBJ1-1 | once | TRBV2
CASSLWGQNQPQHF | TGTGCCAGCAGTTTATGGGGACAGAATCAGCCCCAGCATTTT | TRBD1 | TRBJ1-5 | NA | TRBV28
CASRRLDYNEQFF | TGTGCCAGTAGACGACTGGACTACAATGAGCAGTTCTTC | NA | TRBJ2-1 | NA | TRBV19
CASSLDRGGNTIYF | TGTGCCAGCAGCCTGGACAGGGGGGGAAACACCATATATTTT | TRBD1 | TRBJ1-3 | NA | TRBV11-2
CASSSSGQSTDTQYF | TGTGCCAGTAGTTCCAGCGGCCAGAGTACAGATACGCAGTATTTT | NA | TRBJ2-3 | few | TRBV19
CASSLGVGRASTGELFF | TGCGCCAGCAGCTTGGGGGTCGGGAGGGCCAGCACCGGGGAGCTGTTTTTT | TRBD2 | TRBJ2-2 | NA | TRBV5-1
CASKKRQGKGTEAFF | TGTGCCAGCAAAAAGAGGCAGGGGAAGGGCACTGAAGCTTTCTTT | NA | TRBJ1-1 | NA | TRBV6-5
CASSYANSGIFHEQFF | TGTGCCAGCAGTTACGCTAATAGCGGGATCTTCCATGAGCAGTTCTTC | TRBD2 | TRBJ2-1 | NA | TRBV6-5
CSVATSGRAYEQYF | TGCAGCGTGGCGACTAGCGGGAGGGCCTACGAGCAGTACTTC | TRBD2 | TRBJ2-7 | NA | TRBV29-1
CASSPDPGQGIGYTF | TGTGCCAGCAGCCCCGATCCGGGACAGGGGATTGGCTACACCTTC | TRBD1 | TRBJ1-2 | NA | TRBV7-9
CASSLRENVYEQYF | TGTGCCAGCTCCCTGCGGGAGAACGTTTACGAGCAGTACTTC | TRBD2 | TRBJ2-7 | once | TRBV2
CASQGGKISYEQYF | TGTGCCAGCCAAGGCGGGAAGATCTCCTACGAGCAGTACTTC | NA | TRBJ2-7 | NA | TRBV6-5
CASSPSRDRGLYEQYF | TGTGCCAGCAGCCCGAGCCGGGACAGGGGGCTTTACGAGCAGTACTTC | TRBD1 | TRBJ2-7 | NA | TRBV7-6
CASSVQPGGTDTQYF | TGTGCCAGCAGTGTCCAGCCAGGCGGCACAGATACGCAGTATTTT | NA | TRBJ2-3 | NA | TRBV27
CAWSWGQGNINNEQFF | TGTGCCTGGAGTTGGGGGCAGGGTAACATCAACAATGAGCAGTTCTTC | NA | TRBJ2-1 | NA | TRBV30
CASTAGGGISGNTIYF | TGTGCCAGCACCGCGGGAGGGGGAATCTCTGGAAACACCATATATTTT | NA | TRBJ1-3 | NA | TRBV25-1
CASSSNRGPTHFF | TGTGCCAGCAGCTCTAATAGGGGGCCCACGCACTTCTTC | TRBD1 | TRBJ2-1 | NA | TRBV11-2
CASSFTSGEQFF | TGTGCCAGCAGTTTTACCAGCGGGGAGCAGTTCTTC | NA | TRBJ2-1 | once | TRBV6-5
CASSEWDRVSEQFF | TGTGCCAGCAGTGAGTGGGACAGGGTCAGCGAGCAGTTCTTC | TRBD1 | TRBJ2-1 | NA | TRBV2
CASSPQGSGRPEQYF | TGCGCCAGCAGTCCTCAGGGCAGCGGGAGGCCCGAGCAGTACTTC | TRBD2 | TRBJ2-7 | NA | TRBV23-1
CASTLLVGGNYGYTF | TGTGCCAGCACCCTTTTGGTCGGGGGAAACTATGGCTACACCTTC | NA | TRBJ1-2 | NA | TRBV28
CAWRILPGLAGEEFF | TGTGCCTGGAGGATTCTTCCGGGACTAGCGGGAGAGGAGTTCTTC | TRBD2 | TRBJ2-1 | NA | TRBV30
CASSPVLAGAHEQFF | TGTGCCAGCTCACCAGTCCTAGCGGGAGCGCATGAGCAGTTCTTC | TRBD2 | TRBJ2-1 | few | TRBV18
CASSLLSGLAVYNEQFF | TGTGCCAGCAGCTTGTTATCCGGACTAGCGGTTTACAATGAGCAGTTCTTC | TRBD2 | TRBJ2-1 | NA | TRBV5-6